The 5 T cell receptor beta chains presented below share a single source sample, sequenced in a study of cytomegalovirus exposure and HLA in healthy donors. Using immunoSEQ multiplex PCR, the repertoire was profiled, and TCRdb retains in-frame clones only, with some absent. The sample comprises nearly 110,000 clones, 88% of which are singletons, and 1.5% to 2% rests with the top ten. Sequencing input: PBMCs. The receptors stem from a woman aged 18-29 years in good health and CMV-seropositive.

The V and J genes are TRBV11-2 and TRBJ2-1; 8 nucleotides line up with TRBD2. Trimming removed 0 bases from V and 4 bases from J; junction bases left unmatched: 8. In germline, CDR1 is SGHAT, CDR2 FQNNGV. This CDR3 has 17 amino acids. CDR3 sequence: CASSLDLGLAPYNEQFF. CDR3 nucleotides: TGTGCCAGCAGCTTAGATCTTGGACTAGCCCCTTACAATGAGCAGTTCTTC.

The chain joins TRBV18 to TRBJ2-3; 7 bases align to TRBD1. CDR1 KGHSH and CDR2 LQKENI come from the germline V gene. J lost 2 bases, V lost 3 bases, and 5 bases had no gene match. The length of the CDR3 is 15 residues. The CDR3 nucleotides read TGTGCCAGCTCACCTTGGACAGGAAACACAGATACGCAGTATTTT. It yields the protein CASSPWTGNTDTQYF. Based on the CDR3 plus reference TRBV18 and TRBJ2-3, the full variable domain is NAGVMQNPRHLVRRRGQEARLRCSPMKGHSHVYWYRQLPEEGLKFMVYLQKENIIDESGMPKERFSAEFPKEGPSILRIQQVVRGDSAAYFCASSPWTGNTDTQYFGPGTRLTVL.

The chain joins TRBV25-1 to TRBJ1-5; 9 bases align to TRBD1. Germline V lookup: CDR1 MGHDK, CDR2 SYGVNS. The V gene end was trimmed by 10 bases and the J gene end by 2 bases; junction bases not matched to a gene: 15. The CDR3 totals 17 residues. CDR3: CANSPGTGSRGNQPQHF. CDR3 coding DNA: TGTGCCAACTCACCCGGGACAGGGAGTCGGGGCAATCAGCCCCAGCATTTT.

In nucleotides, the CDR3 is TGTGCCAGCAGCCAGACCGACAGACGTGGCTACACCTTC. Its protein is CASSQTDRRGYTF. V gene TRBV7-9 combines with J gene TRBJ1-2, with TRBD1 as a possible D gene (5 bases). CDR1 SEHNR and CDR2 FQNEAQ come from the germline V gene (reference sequence). The CDR3 is made up of 13 amino acids. Trimming stripped 5 bases from V and 7 bases from J, with 14 bases between. The full variable domain, rest sourced from reference TRBV7-9 and TRBJ1-2, is DTGVSQNPRHKITKRGQNVTFRCDPISEHNRLYWYRQTLGQGPEFLTYFQNEAQLEKSRLLSDRFSAERPKGSFSTLEIQRTEQGDSAMYLCASSQTDRRGYTFGSGTRLTVV.

The CDR3: CASSLIQLAGPVSPGELFF. The CDR3 DNA reads as TGTGCCAGCAGTTTGATTCAGCTAGCGGGACCCGTTAGTCCCGGGGAGCTGTTTTTT. This chain links TRBV27 with TRBJ2-2; 9 positions match TRBD2. This CDR3 comprises 19 residues. Germline-derived CDR1 and CDR2 are MNHEY and SMNVEV (reference sequence). J lost 6 bases, V lost 3 bases, and 17 bases had no gene match.